This T cell receptor beta chain was retrieved from a study of T cell responses to AZD1222 COVID-19 vaccine. The method was immunoSEQ multiplex PCR; TCRdb's version includes in-frame clones alone and lacks a portion of them. This sample has about 180,000 clones, with 70% to 90% found just once. J gave up 5 bases and V 2 bases, and 5 bases lay outside the gene matches. The CDR3 length is 15 residues. The germline CDR1 and CDR2 sequences are SGHTA and FQGTGA. This sequence joins TRBV7-3 and TRBJ2-2; 7 nucleotides agree with TRBD1. The clonotype comes from an adult who received the AZD1222 COVID-19 vaccine. The material sequenced was peripheral blood, taken 28 days after the second AZD1222 dose. The DNA for the CDR3 is TGTGCCAGCAGCTTAGACGGGACAGATACCGGGGAGCTGTTTTTT. This sequence encodes CASSLDGTDTGELFF.